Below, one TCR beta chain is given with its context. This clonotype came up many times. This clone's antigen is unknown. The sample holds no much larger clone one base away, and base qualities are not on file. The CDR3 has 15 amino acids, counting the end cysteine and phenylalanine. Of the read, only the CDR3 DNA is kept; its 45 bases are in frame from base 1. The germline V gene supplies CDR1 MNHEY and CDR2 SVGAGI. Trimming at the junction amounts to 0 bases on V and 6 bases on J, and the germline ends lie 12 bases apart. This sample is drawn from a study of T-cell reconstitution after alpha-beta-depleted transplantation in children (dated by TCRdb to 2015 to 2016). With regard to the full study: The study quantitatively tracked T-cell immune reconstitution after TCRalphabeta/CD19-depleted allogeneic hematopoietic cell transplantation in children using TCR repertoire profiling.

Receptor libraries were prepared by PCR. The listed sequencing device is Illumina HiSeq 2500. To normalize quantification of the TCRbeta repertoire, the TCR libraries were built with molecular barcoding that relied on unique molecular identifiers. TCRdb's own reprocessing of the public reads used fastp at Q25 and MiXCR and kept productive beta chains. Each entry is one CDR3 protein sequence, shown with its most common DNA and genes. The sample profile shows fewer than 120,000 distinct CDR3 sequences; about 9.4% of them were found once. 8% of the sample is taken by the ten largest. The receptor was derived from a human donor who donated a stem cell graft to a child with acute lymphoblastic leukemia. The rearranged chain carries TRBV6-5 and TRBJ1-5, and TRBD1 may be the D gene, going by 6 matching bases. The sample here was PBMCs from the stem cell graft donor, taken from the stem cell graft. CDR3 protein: CASSYSRGASQPQHF. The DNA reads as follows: TGTGCCAGCAGTTACTCGCGGGGGGCAAGTCAGCCCCAGCATTTT.